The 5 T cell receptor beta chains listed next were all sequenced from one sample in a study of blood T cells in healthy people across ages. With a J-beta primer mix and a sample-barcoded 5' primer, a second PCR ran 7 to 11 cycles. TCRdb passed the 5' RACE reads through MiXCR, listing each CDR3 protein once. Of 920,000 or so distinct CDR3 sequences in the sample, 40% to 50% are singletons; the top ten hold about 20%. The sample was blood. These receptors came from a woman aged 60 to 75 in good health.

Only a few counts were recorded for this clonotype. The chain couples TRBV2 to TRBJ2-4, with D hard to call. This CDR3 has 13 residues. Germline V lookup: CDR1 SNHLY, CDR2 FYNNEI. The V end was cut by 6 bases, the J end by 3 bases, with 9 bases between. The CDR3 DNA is TGTGCCAGCAGGGGATTCGGCAAAAACATTCAGTACTTC. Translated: CASRGFGKNIQYF.

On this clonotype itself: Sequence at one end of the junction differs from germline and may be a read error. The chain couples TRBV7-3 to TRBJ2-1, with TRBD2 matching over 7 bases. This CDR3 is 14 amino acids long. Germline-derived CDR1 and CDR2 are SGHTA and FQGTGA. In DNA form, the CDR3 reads TGTGCCTGCAGCTTAAAGGGCGGGAGCTATGAGCAGTTCTTC. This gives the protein CACSLKGGSYEQFF.

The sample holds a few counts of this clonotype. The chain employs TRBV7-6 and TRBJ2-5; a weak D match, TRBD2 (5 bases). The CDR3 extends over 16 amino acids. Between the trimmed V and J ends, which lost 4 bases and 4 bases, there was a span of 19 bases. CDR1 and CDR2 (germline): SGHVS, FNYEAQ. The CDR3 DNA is TGTGCCAGCAGCTCCTACGGCGGGCTAGGAAGAGAGACCCAGTACTTC. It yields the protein CASSSYGGLGRETQYF.

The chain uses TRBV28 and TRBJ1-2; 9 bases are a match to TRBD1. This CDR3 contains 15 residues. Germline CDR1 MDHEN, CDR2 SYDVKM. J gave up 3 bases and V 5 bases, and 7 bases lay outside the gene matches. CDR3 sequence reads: CASSARTGAYYGYTF. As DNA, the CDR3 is TGTGCCAGCAGTGCCCGGACAGGGGCTTACTATGGCTACACCTTC.

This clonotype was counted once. Here the CDR3 DNA reads TGTGCCAGCAGAACCCAGGGGTTCACTGAAGCTTTCTTT. Its protein is CASRTQGFTEAFF. The rearrangement uses TRBV7-2 and TRBJ1-1, with D possibly TRBD1 on 6 matching bases. This CDR3 is 13 amino acids long. V was clipped by 6 bases and J by 4 bases, with 12 bases between them. Germline V CDR1 and CDR2: SGHTA, FQGNSA.